Listed here are 20 T cell receptor beta chains from one sample, sequenced in a study of cytomegalovirus exposure and HLA in healthy donors. Clones were read by immunoSEQ multiplex PCR, and TCRdb kept only the in-frame ones, dropping some. The sample has 160,000 or so clones, approximately 90% seen once. Sequencing was performed on PBMCs. These receptors all stem from a young man in good health and CMV-seronegative.

The rearrangement uses TRBV18 and TRBJ2-2, with 10 bases matching TRBD2. Looked up from germline, CDR1 is KGHSH and CDR2 is LQKENI. This CDR3 region has 16 residues. V lost 6 bases to trimming and J lost 5 bases; unmatched junction nucleotides: 9. The CDR3 protein is CASSPIAGGQTGELFF. CDR3 nucleotide sequence: TGTGCCAGCTCCCCTATAGCGGGGGGCCAGACCGGGGAGCTGTTTTTT.

This rearrangement joins TRBV6-4 to TRBJ2-2, with 12 bases identical to TRBD2. This CDR3 has 15 residues. Losses at the gene ends were 5 bases for V and 7 bases for J; bases not matched to a gene: 5. Germline V gene sequence: CDR1 MRHNA, CDR2 SNTAGT. The CDR3 DNA follows: TGTGCCAGCAGTAGGACTAGCGGGACCGTCGGGGAGCTGTTTTTT. It encodes CASSRTSGTVGELFF.

The rearrangement uses TRBV4-1 and TRBJ2-7; tentatively, D is TRBD1 (6 bases). This CDR3 has 14 residues. The V and J ends lost 4 bases and 5 bases respectively, with 15 bases between them. The germline gives CDR1 MGHRA, CDR2 YSYEKL. The CDR3 coding sequence is TGCGCCAGCAGCCTTTTTAAGGGGGATAACGAGCAGTACGTC. Residues: CASSLFKGDNEQYV.

This rearrangement joins TRBV10-1 to TRBJ2-5; no clear D. The CDR3 sequence is 17 residues long. Germline V gene lookup returns CDR1 WNHNN and CDR2 SYGVQD (reference sequence). V was trimmed by 2 bases and J by 5 bases, leaving 21 bases between them. The CDR3 protein is CASSEKVGAQRHETQYF. For the CDR3, the DNA is TGCGCCAGCAGTGAGAAAGTTGGAGCCCAAAGGCATGAGACCCAGTACTTC.

This clone was found once. The chain carries TRBV4-2 and TRBJ2-2; 8 positions match TRBD1. The CDR3 consists of 16 residues. After removal of 4 bases from V and 5 bases from J, the junction contained 9 bases not matched to a gene. The germline gives CDR1 LGHNA, CDR2 YNFKEQ. In DNA, the CDR3 is TGTGCCAGCAGCCTCGGACAGGGTAGAGGAACCGGGGAGCTGTTTTTT. Translation: CASSLGQGRGTGELFF.

The chain combines TRBV27 with TRBJ2-5; TRBD1 is a possible D gene (6 bases). The CDR3 sequence is 13 residues long. Trimming pared 6 bases from V and 5 bases from J, leaving 13 bases between. Germline lookup yields CDR1 MNHEY and CDR2 SMNVEV (reference sequence). CDR3 DNA sequence: TGTGCCAGCAGGCTCAGGGGCGGGGAGACCCAGTACTTC. This encodes CASRLRGGETQYF.

This chain connects TRBV6-1 to TRBJ1-4; D is perhaps TRBD1 (5 bases). There are 14 residues in the CDR3. Trimming pared 6 bases from V and 8 bases from J, leaving 16 bases between. Germline loops: CDR1 MNHNS, CDR2 SASEGT. Here the CDR3 DNA reads TGTGCCAGCAGGGTTGGGGGGATCGACGAAAAACTGTTTTTT. Its translation is CASRVGGIDEKLFF.

For this clone: Other DNA sequences within the sample encode an identical CDR3. The chain joins TRBV28 to TRBJ1-5, with D perhaps matching TRBD1 (5 bases). Trimming removed 8 bases from V and 2 bases from J, with 7 bases in between. Germline CDR1 MDHEN, CDR2 SYDVKM. The CDR3 has 12 amino acids. The CDR3 sequence: CASSGGNQPQHF. The CDR3, as DNA: TGTGCCAGCTCGGGGGGCAATCAGCCCCAGCATTTT. Full variable domain (outside the CDR3, taken from reference TRBV28 and TRBJ1-5): DVKVTQSSRYLVKRTGEKVFLECVQDMDHENMFWYRQDPGLGLRLIYFSYDVKMKEKGDIPEGYSVSREKKERFSLILESASTNQTSMYLCASSGGNQPQHFGDGTRLSIL.

The CDR3 bases are TGTGCCAGCAGCTGGGGACTAGCGAACACAGATACGCAGTATTTT. Translating gives CASSWGLANTDTQYF. V usage is TRBV11-3 and J usage is TRBJ2-3, with 10 bases fitting TRBD2. The J segment lost 2 bases and the V segment lost 4 bases, leaving 3 bases of the junction unmatched. The CDR3 covers 15 residues. Germline-derived CDR1 and CDR2 are SGHNT and YENEEA.

This chain uses TRBV10-2 with TRBJ2-1, with TRBD2 matching over 7 bases. This CDR3 is 15 amino acids long. Trimming at V came to 3 bases and at J to 7 bases, leaving 9 bases not matched to a gene. Germline V gene lookup returns CDR1 WSHSY and CDR2 SAAADI. CDR3 sequence (DNA): TGCGCCAGCAGTGAATGGGGGGGGAAGAGGAATGAGCAGTTCTTC. Amino acid sequence: CASSEWGGKRNEQFF.

The rearrangement uses TRBV6-1 and TRBJ1-2; 7 bases agree with TRBD1. CDR3 size: 15 residues. V shed 6 bases and J 5 bases; nucleotides not matched to a gene: 12. Germline values: CDR1 MNHNS, CDR2 SASEGT. CDR3 bases: TGTGCCAGCAGCGACTATGTTGCAGGGGGATATGGCTACACCTTC. As protein: CASSDYVAGGYGYTF.

The rearrangement joins TRBV27 to TRBJ2-5; TRBD2 is a possible D gene (7 bases). The ends were cut back, 6 bases at V and 5 bases at J, with 10 bases in the middle. The CDR3 length is 12 residues. Germline CDR1 reads MNHEY; CDR2 reads SMNVEV (reference sequence). CDR3 sequence: CASRRGGETQYF. DNA of the CDR3: TGTGCCAGCAGGAGGGGGGGGGAGACCCAGTACTTC.

This clone was counted once. The J gene is TRBJ1-1, the V gene TRBV18, with D tentatively TRBD1 (5 bases). The CDR3 totals 15 residues. CDR1 and CDR2 from the germline V gene are KGHSH and LQKENI. Deletions cut 3 bases from V and 0 bases from J, with 11 bases between. CDR3 DNA: TGTGCCAGCTCACCCCTTGGACACCTGAACACTGAAGCTTTCTTT. It specifies CASSPLGHLNTEAFF.

The chain links TRBV29-1 to TRBJ1-3, with D perhaps TRBD1 (6 bases). Germline assignment: CDR1 SQVTM and CDR2 ANQGSEA. The V end lost 8 bases, the J end lost 4 bases, and 18 bases lay between the germline ends. The CDR3 sequence is 14 residues long. CDR3 loop: CSTRQDGNGNTIYF. For the CDR3, the DNA is TGCAGCACCCGACAGGACGGGAACGGAAACACCATATATTTT. Together with reference TRBV29-1 and TRBJ1-3, the CDR3 gives the full variable domain: SAVISQKPSRDICQRGTSLTIQCQVDSQVTMMFWYRQQPGQSLTLIATANQGSEATYESGFVIDKFPISRPNLTFSTLTVSNMSPEDSSIYLCSTRQDGNGNTIYFGEGSWLTVV.

J is TRBJ2-3 and V is TRBV28; D is unclear. This CDR3 comprises 10 residues. Per germline, CDR1 MDHEN and CDR2 SYDVKM. V was clipped by 7 bases and J by 6 bases, with 5 bases between them. In nucleotides, the CDR3 is TGTGCCAGCATCGGGGATACGCAGTATTTT. Translation: CASIGDTQYF.

The rearrangement uses TRBV7-2 and TRBJ1-1, with TRBD1 identical over 7 bases. V shed 4 bases and J 3 bases; nucleotides not matched to a gene: 5. The CDR3 is made up of 14 amino acids. Germline CDR1 and CDR2: SGHTA and FQGNSA. The CDR3, as DNA: TGTGCCAGCAGCTCGAGACAGGGTTACACTGAAGCTTTCTTT. Translation gives CASSSRQGYTEAFF. Supplemented by reference TRBV7-2 and TRBJ1-1, the full variable domain reads GAGVSQSPSNKVTEKGKDVELRCDPISGHTALYWYRQSLGQGLEFLIYFQGNSAPDKSGLPSDRFSAERTGGSVSTLTIQRTQQEDSAVYLCASSSRQGYTEAFFGQGTRLTVV.

The chain has TRBV15 and TRBJ1-2; no reliable D call. Germline V gene sequence: CDR1 LNHNV, CDR2 YYDKDF (reference sequence). There are 12 residues in the CDR3. Deletions cut 0 bases from V and 5 bases from J, with 4 bases between. CDR3 DNA sequence: TGTGCCACCAGCAGAGACGTATATGGCTACACCTTC. Encoded protein: CATSRDVYGYTF.

The chain joins TRBV4-2 to TRBJ2-3, with D possibly being TRBD2 (6 bases). This CDR3 has 14 residues. Trimming left V 4 bases short and J 6 bases short, with 14 bases between. CDR1 is LGHNA and CDR2 is YNFKEQ in the germline V gene. The CDR3, as DNA: TGTGCCAGCAGCCCGGGGAGGCCTTTGGATACGCAGTATTTT. Its translation is CASSPGRPLDTQYF.

The gene calls are TRBV5-4 and TRBJ2-7, with D possibly matching TRBD1 (5 bases). The length of the CDR3 is 14 residues. V gave up 0 bases and J gave up 5 bases, with 12 bases separating them. The germline V gene has CDR1 SGHNT and CDR2 YYREEE (reference sequence). CDR3 amino acids: CASSLADSADEQYV. The CDR3 DNA follows: TGTGCCAGCAGCTTGGCCGACAGCGCGGACGAGCAGTACGTC.

In this sample, this clone turned up a few times. The chain links TRBV5-4 to TRBJ1-3; D gene ambiguous. CDR1 is SGHNT, CDR2 YYREEE, per germline (reference sequence). V lost 7 bases to trimming and J lost 4 bases, with 9 bases between them. The CDR3 covers 12 residues. The chain's CDR3 is CASGDGGNTIYF. DNA for the CDR3: TGTGCCAGCGGCGACGGGGGAAACACCATATATTTT.